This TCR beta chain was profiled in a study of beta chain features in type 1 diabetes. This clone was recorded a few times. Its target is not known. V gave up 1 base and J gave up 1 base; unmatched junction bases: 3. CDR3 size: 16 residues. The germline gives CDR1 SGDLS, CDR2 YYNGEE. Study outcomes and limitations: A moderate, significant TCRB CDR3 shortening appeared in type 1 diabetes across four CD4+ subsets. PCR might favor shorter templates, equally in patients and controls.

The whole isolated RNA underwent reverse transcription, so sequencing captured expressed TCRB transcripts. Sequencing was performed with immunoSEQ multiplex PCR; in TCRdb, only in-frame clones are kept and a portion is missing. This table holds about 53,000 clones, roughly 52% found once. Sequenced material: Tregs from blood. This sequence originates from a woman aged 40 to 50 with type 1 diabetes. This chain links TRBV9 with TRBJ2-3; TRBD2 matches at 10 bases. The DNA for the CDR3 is TGTGCCAGCAGCGTACGTCTAGCGGGGGGCACAGATACGCAGTATTTT. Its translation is CASSVRLAGGTDTQYF. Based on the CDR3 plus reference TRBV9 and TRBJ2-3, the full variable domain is DSGVTQTPKHLITATGQRVTLRCSPRSGDLSVYWYQQSLDQGLQFLIQYYNGEERAKGNILERFSAQQFPDLHSELNLSSLELGDSALYFCASSVRLAGGTDTQYFGPGTRLTVL.